This T cell receptor (beta chain) was captured by sequencing in a study of cytomegalovirus exposure and HLA in healthy donors. V was shortened by 9 bases and J by 5 bases, with 14 bases between the two germline ends. The CDR3 has 13 amino acids. The PCR made use of 60 Vbeta and 13 Jbeta primers. The protocol was immunoSEQ multiplex PCR, while the TCRdb copy is restricted to in-frame clones and leaves out a portion. The sample lists under 110,000 clones; under 85% were seen once. The sequenced material came from PBMCs. V is TRBV5-3 and J is TRBJ2-2, with D possibly matching TRBD2 (6 bases). TRBV5-3 belongs to the ORF category, with a function that is uncertain. This clonotype was obtained from a woman between 40 and 50 years old in good health and CMV-seronegative. The CDR3 reads CANRSGRTGELFF. The CDR3 DNA is TGTGCCAACAGAAGCGGGCGGACCGGGGAGCTGTTTTTT.